This T cell receptor (beta chain) was recorded in a study of blood T cell repertoires in COVID-19. The wider study: Samples representing acute and convalescent COVID-19 were sourced from the United States, Italy and Spain. Nucleic acid was either cDNA or gDNA, and it came from T cells, B-cell-depleted T cells, or PBMCs.

In the original workflow: By means of reference gene primer amplification, nucleated cell counts were estimated. The data were produced by immunoSEQ multiplex PCR, yet TCRdb's version contains in-frame clones alone and is incomplete. The V and J calls and clone size are taken from that table; D and trimming were inferred from the DNA. The repertoire consists of about 120,000 clones, with about 90% occurring once and the leading ten covering roughly 8%. CDR1 and CDR2 from the germline V gene are SGHNT and YENEEA. The CDR3 length is 13 residues. V lost 5 bases, J lost 6 bases, and 14 bases lay in between.

The sequence was collected from a human donor in a cohort sampled during active COVID-19. The chain uses TRBV11-3 and TRBJ2-7; D call uncertain. The sequencing sample was made of peripheral blood. The CDR3 region has the DNA TGTGCCAGCAGCCCGGAGATGGGTCTCGAGCAGTACTTC. Protein sequence: CASSPEMGLEQYF. Full variable domain (remainder filled in from reference TRBV11-3 and TRBJ2-7): EAGVVQSPRYKIIEKKQPVAFWCNPISGHNTLYWYLQNLGQGPELLIRYENEEAVDDSQLPKDRFSAERLKGVDSTLKIQPAELGDSAVYLCASSPEMGLEQYFGPGTRLTVT.